This T cell receptor beta chain was obtained from a study of blood T cell repertoires in COVID-19. Original processing methods: How many nucleated cells were present was estimated from reference gene primer amplification. Measured with immunoSEQ multiplex PCR; TCRdb has only the in-frame clones, and not every one. V, J and clone size are taken as reported in that table, and D and trimming were inferred from the DNA itself. The data contain hundreds of thousands of clones, nearly 90% of them singletons. Trimming pared 1 base from V and 3 bases from J, leaving 12 bases between. This CDR3 has 15 residues. Germline V gene sequence: CDR1 SEHNR, CDR2 FQNEAQ (reference sequence).

The sequence derives from a woman in her thirties or forties with COVID-19, enrolled during active disease. This chain uses TRBV7-9 with TRBJ1-1; D gene ambiguous. The sequenced sample consisted of peripheral blood. In DNA, the CDR3 is TGTGCCAGCAGCTTAGGGGTTGGAGCGGACACTGAAGCTTTCTTT. Its protein is CASSLGVGADTEAFF.